This record concerns one TCR beta chain sequence. Its antigen is not yet known. No much larger clone exists at a distance of one base, and base qualities are not known. Ficoll-Paque density gradient centrifugation was used to isolate PBMCs. These data originate in a study of T-cell memory formation after mild COVID-19 (dated by TCRdb to the early 2020s). Regarding the study in general: Most TCR sequence clusters were specific to one of the two donors. In a couple of donors, T-cell clones that expanded and contracted after mild COVID-19 were tracked by sequencing TCRalpha and TCRbeta repertoires over time. Two young, previously healthy adult volunteers made up the cohort, one male and one female.

General study outcomes and caveats: Clones that contracted from day 15 to 85 showed balanced CD4/CD8 phenotypes, whereas a second wave of clones that expanded from day 15 to 37 leaned towards CD4+. Contracting CD4+ clones turned up mainly in the CM and EM memory subsets, whereas EMRA was where CD8+ clones were enriched. Some responding clones were detected in pre-infection memory, suggesting pre-existing cross-reactive memory T cells joined the SARS-CoV-2 response. SARS-CoV-2 specificity was not confirmed for the second-wave clones peaking on day 37. Only a couple of mild cases were covered in the study, and larger cohorts including severe cases with pre-infection samples were considered necessary.

V is pared back by 3 bases and J by 1 base, with 9 bases lying between the germline termini. The CDR1 and CDR2 encoded by the germline V gene (reference sequence) are LGHDT and YNNKEL. From its cysteine to its phenylalanine, the CDR3 spans 14 amino acids. Only CDR3 DNA remains: 42 bases, in frame from the first base. For sequencing, an Illumina NovaSeq 6000 was employed. TCRalpha and TCRbeta cDNA libraries were built by 5'RACE with constant-segment primers, adding sample barcodes and unique molecular identifiers. RNA was extracted from every sample with Trizol reagent. Library amplification was performed in two PCR steps, and a second sample barcode and Illumina TruSeq adapters were introduced in the second step. Sequencing of the libraries was done on an Illumina NovaSeq, producing 2 x 150 bp paired-end reads. Processing in the source paper ran as follows. The reads were demultiplexed and collapsed into UMI-guided consensus sequences using migec v1.2.7. Using mixcr v2.1.11, UMI consensuses were aligned to TRA and TRB V and J templates and then assembled into clonotypes. A clonotype was counted as expanded or contracted only when both edgeR and NoisET called the clonotype significant, with the noise models trained on biological replicates. For edgeR calls, the thresholds were a false discovery rate-adjusted p below 0.01 and a log2 fold-change of 1. PCA with hierarchical clustering of max-normalized trajectories of the 1000 most abundant clonotypes was used as exploratory dynamics analysis. The CD4 or CD8 phenotype of responding clones was assigned using the separately sequenced CD4+ and CD8+ repertoires. The public reads were run again by TCRdb, first through fastp at Q25 and then through MiXCR, and only productive beta chains were kept. Records with the same CDR3 protein are collapsed into one entry carrying the most frequent genes and DNA. The V and J calls, along with clone size, are taken from TCRdb and not from the paper's own processing. The sample profile shows about 440,000 distinct CDR3 sequences; around 19% of them were found once. 8.4% of the sample is held by the ten biggest clonotypes.

The sequenced sample was PBMCs or a T cell subset sorted from them (not recorded which). This clonotype originated in an adult woman who had mild COVID-19 (a few samples of this study predate the infection). The sample titles of this study are shuffled in the database, so cell type and time point are left out; the donor was told from shared clones. The chain is assembled from TRBV3-1 and TRBJ2-5, with the D segment possibly TRBD1 or TRBD2, each aligning over 5 bases. The CDR3 corresponds to CASSQGTFQETQYF. The DNA reads as follows: TGTGCCAGCAGCCAGGGGACCTTCCAAGAGACCCAGTACTTC.